What follows are 10 T cell receptor beta chains derived from one specimen sequenced in a study of PD-L1 blockade in urothelial cancer. Stated time point: peripheral blood 6 weeks after treatment start. Method: immunoSEQ multiplex PCR; TCRdb's copy keeps in-frame clones and lacks some. The table lists approximately 91,000 clones, over 80% of them singletons. The sequences come from PBMCs, collected around atezolizumab (anti-PD-L1) treatment. The receptors come from a man between 65 and 85 years old with urothelial cancer.

The chain carries TRBV6-1 and TRBJ2-5; 10 bases line up with TRBD1. CDR1 MNHNS and CDR2 SASEGT come from the germline V gene. The CDR3 is 14 amino acids. V lost 6 bases and J lost 6; bases outside the gene matches: 7. The DNA of the CDR3 is TGTGCCAGCAGGATGACAGGGGGCGGTAAGACCCAGTACTTC. Amino acids: CASRMTGGGKTQYF.

The rearrangement joins TRBV7-6 to TRBJ2-3; the D is unclear. Deletions cut 3 bases from V and 2 bases from J, with 9 bases between. The CDR3 spans 14 residues. Germline V gives CDR1 SGHVS, CDR2 FNYEAQ. The CDR3 loop reads CASSLRLSTDTQYF. DNA of the CDR3: TGTGCCAGCAGCTTGAGGTTATCCACAGATACGCAGTATTTT.

The V and J genes are TRBV5-8 and TRBJ1-5; a possible D gene is TRBD1 (5 bases). V lost 1 base to trimming and J lost 2 bases, with 7 bases between them. Germline V gene sequence: CDR1 SGHTS, CDR2 YDEGEE. This CDR3 region has 14 residues. The CDR3 DNA reads TGTGCCAGCAGCTTGAGGGGCCGCAATCAGCCCCAGCATTTT. Translation gives CASSLRGRNQPQHF.

The chain recombines TRBV11-3 with TRBJ1-2; maybe TRBD1 (6 bases). The CDR3 is 15 residues long. Germline V lookup: CDR1 SGHNT, CDR2 YENEEA. V dropped 3 bases and J dropped 0 bases, with 11 bases sitting between them. CDR3 DNA: TGTGCCAGCAGCTTTCCAGGGGATTCTAACTATGGCTACACCTTC. Protein: CASSFPGDSNYGYTF.

The rearrangement links TRBV12-5 to TRBJ2-7, with 10 bases identical to TRBD1. Trimming cost V 3 bases and J 5 bases; bases outside gene matches: 7. The CDR3 has 15 residues. Germline values: CDR1 LGHNT, CDR2 FRNRAP. The DNA for the CDR3 is TGTGCTAGTGGTTTCCCGACAGGGGGCCGGGACGAGCAGTACTTC. Its translation: CASGFPTGGRDEQYF.

The chain couples TRBV5-5 to TRBJ2-1, with D possibly matching TRBD2 (6 bases). The V gene's germline CDR1 is SGHKS and CDR2 YYEKEE (reference sequence). The ends were cut back, 4 bases at V and 4 bases at J, with 12 bases in the middle. This CDR3 comprises 14 residues. The CDR3 here is CASSRDLLYNEQFF. The CDR3 DNA reads TGTGCCAGCAGCCGGGACTTGTTGTACAATGAGCAGTTCTTC.

This clone was detected a few times. V usage is TRBV5-4 and J usage is TRBJ1-2, with a weak D call TRBD1 (5 bases). This CDR3 has 11 residues. CDR1 is SGHNT, CDR2 YYREEE, per germline (reference sequence). V shed 1 base and J shed 7 bases, with 5 bases lying between them. The CDR3 protein is CASSLRGGYTF. The CDR3 DNA sequence: TGTGCCAGCAGCTTGAGGGGTGGCTACACCTTC.

The V and J genes are TRBV5-4 and TRBJ2-7, with 7 bases aligning to TRBD1. Trimming at V came to 1 base and at J to 5 bases, leaving 6 bases not matched to a gene. CDR1 and CDR2 from the germline V gene are SGHNT and YYREEE (reference sequence). The CDR3 is 14 residues long. The CDR3 loop reads CASSLPGQSDEQYF. The CDR3 DNA sequence: TGTGCCAGCAGCTTGCCGGGACAGAGCGACGAGCAGTACTTC.

The chain combines TRBV4-2 with TRBJ2-3; 9 bases align to TRBD2. There are 17 residues in the CDR3. Looked up from germline, CDR1 is LGHNA and CDR2 is YNFKEQ. The trim removed 4 bases at V and 5 bases at J, leaving 13 bases unmatched. CDR3 protein: CASSLGGGGALGDTQYF. The CDR3 DNA is TGTGCCAGCAGCCTAGGGGGCGGGGGGGCTTTAGGAGATACGCAGTATTTT.

J is TRBJ1-1 and V is TRBV19; a possible D gene is TRBD1 (5 bases). Per the germline V gene, CDR1 is LNHDA and CDR2 is SQIVND (reference sequence). Trimming stripped 3 bases from V and 8 bases from J, with 16 bases between. The CDR3 contains 14 residues. The CDR3 sequence is CASSISREFPEAFF. The DNA for the CDR3 is TGTGCCAGTAGTATTTCCAGGGAATTTCCCGAAGCTTTCTTT.